The 10 T cell receptor beta chains below come from one sample, sequenced in a study of T-cell memory formation after mild COVID-19. TCRdb fed the 5' RACE reads into MiXCR, producing one record per CDR3 protein. The table has about 110,000 distinct CDR3 sequences, 15% to 20% seen once; the top ten hold roughly 31%. The source material was PBMCs or a T cell subset sorted from them (not recorded which). The source of these receptors is an adult woman who had mild COVID-19 (a few samples of this study predate the infection). Cell type and time point are not known.

This rearrangement joins TRBV7-8 to TRBJ2-1, with D perhaps matching TRBD1 (5 bases). V lost 2 bases to trimming and J lost 0 bases, with 14 bases between them. The CDR3 consists of 17 residues. Per the germline V gene, CDR1 is SGHVS and CDR2 is FQNEAQ. This CDR3 reads CASSLMAGHSSYNEQFF. The CDR3 DNA follows: TGTGCCAGCAGCTTAATGGCAGGGCACAGCTCCTACAATGAGCAGTTCTTC.

The chain couples TRBV3-1 to TRBJ2-7; weak D call: TRBD1 (5 bases). The CDR3 is 14 amino acids. The V gene lost 6 bases and the J gene lost 3 bases, with 15 bases spanning the gap. Germline values: CDR1 LGHDT, CDR2 YNNKEL (reference sequence). The CDR3 DNA sequence: TGTGCCAGCAGTCTGAGCGTAGGGGACTACGAGCAGTACTTC. Amino acids: CASSLSVGDYEQYF.

The V and J genes are TRBV27 and TRBJ2-5; D uncertain. The ends were cut back, 3 bases at V and 5 bases at J, with 10 bases in the middle. This CDR3 has 13 amino acids. CDR1 is MNHEY and CDR2 is SMNVEV in the germline V gene (reference sequence). The CDR3 protein is CASSFSKIETQYF. CDR3 bases: TGTGCCAGCAGTTTTTCAAAAATTGAGACCCAGTACTTC.

The chain is built from TRBV18 and TRBJ2-7; 8 nucleotides align to TRBD1. The CDR3 runs to 14 residues. In germline, CDR1 is KGHSH, CDR2 LQKENI. Trimming cost V 4 bases and J 2 bases; bases outside gene matches: 4. This CDR3 reads CASSLGQETYEQYF. The CDR3, as DNA: TGTGCCAGCTCACTGGGACAGGAAACCTACGAGCAGTACTTC.

This clonotype was counted a few times. The chain recombines TRBV12-3 or TRBV12-4 with TRBJ2-2, with 10 positions matching TRBD1. Trimming took 8 bases from V and 3 from J; bases not matched to a gene: 3. This CDR3 spans 14 amino acids. As DNA, the CDR3 is TGTGCCAGCCGGGACAGGGGCGACACCGGGGAGCTGTTTTTT. It encodes CASRDRGDTGELFF.

A remark on this clonotype: The germline gene is not matched at one end of the junction; a read error may be the cause. The chain combines TRBV5-1 with TRBJ1-1, with D uncertain. The CDR3 has 13 residues. Looked up from germline, CDR1 is SGHRS and CDR2 is YFSETQ. The CDR3 loop reads CASSLEFPDRSSF. CDR3 DNA: TGCGCCAGCAGCTTGGAATTTCCAGACCGAAGTAGCTTT.

V and J are TRBV29-1 and TRBJ2-1, with D possibly being TRBD2 (7 bases). The CDR3 spans 13 residues. Trimming cost V 7 bases and J 9 bases, with 19 bases left between them. CDR1 and CDR2 from the germline V gene are SQVTM and ANQGSEA. The CDR3 sequence is CSGNPQGGGEQFF. The CDR3 DNA sequence: TGCAGCGGGAACCCCCAGGGAGGGGGTGAGCAGTTCTTC.

The genes are TRBV10-3 and TRBJ2-1, with 8 bases lining up with TRBD2. This CDR3 contains 16 residues. The trim removed 6 bases at V and 0 bases at J, leaving 7 bases unmatched. Germline V gene sequence: CDR1 ENHRY, CDR2 SYGVKD. The CDR3 loop reads CAIRGGSGSSYNEQFF. The DNA for the CDR3 is TGTGCCATCAGGGGGGGGAGCGGGAGCTCCTACAATGAGCAGTTCTTC.

This clonotype was counted only a few times. The chain employs TRBV27 and TRBJ2-2; TRBD1 aligns across 8 bases. From germline, CDR1 is MNHEY and CDR2 SMNVEV (reference sequence). The CDR3 is made up of 15 amino acids. Trimming took 6 bases from V and 7 from J; bases not matched to a gene: 10. The CDR3 sequence: CASRIYQGASGELFF. CDR3 sequence (DNA): TGTGCCAGCAGAATCTACCAGGGGGCTAGCGGGGAGCTGTTTTTT.

This clonotype appeared a few times. The genes are TRBV12-3 or TRBV12-4 and TRBJ2-7; perhaps D is TRBD1 or TRBD2 (5 bases each). The CDR3 has 14 residues. V shed 3 bases and J shed 2 bases, with 11 bases lying between them. CDR3 bases: TGTGCCAGCAGTTTCGAACGGGGCCCCTACGAGCAGTACTTC. Protein product: CASSFERGPYEQYF.